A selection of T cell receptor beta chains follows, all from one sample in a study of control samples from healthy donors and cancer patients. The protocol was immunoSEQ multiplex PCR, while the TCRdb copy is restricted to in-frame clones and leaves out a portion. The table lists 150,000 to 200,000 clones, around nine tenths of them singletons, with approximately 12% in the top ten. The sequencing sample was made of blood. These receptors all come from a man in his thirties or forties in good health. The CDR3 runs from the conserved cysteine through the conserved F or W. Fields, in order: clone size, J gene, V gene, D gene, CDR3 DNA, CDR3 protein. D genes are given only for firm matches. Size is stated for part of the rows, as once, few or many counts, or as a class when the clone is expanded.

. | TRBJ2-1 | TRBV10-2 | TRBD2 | TGCGCCAGCAGTGGCCGACTAGCGAGCGAGTCGGGCAATGAGCAGTTCTTC | CASSGRLASESGNEQFF
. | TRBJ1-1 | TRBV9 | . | TGTGCCAGCGGGAGGGTGTCAGTTACGGGCTCCACTGAAGCTTTCTTT | CASGRVSVTGSTEAFF
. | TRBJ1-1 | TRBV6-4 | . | TGTGCCAGCAGAGATACATCGACGGACACTGAAGCTTTCTTT | CASRDTSTDTEAFF
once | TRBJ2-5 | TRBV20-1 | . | TGCAGTGCTCCCCATTTGGAGACCCAGTACTTC | CSAPHLETQYF
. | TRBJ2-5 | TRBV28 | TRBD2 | TGTGCCAGCAGACCAGAGGGGCGGGAGTGGGAGACCCAGTACTTC | CASRPEGREWETQYF
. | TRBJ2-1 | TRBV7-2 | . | TGTGCCAGCAGCCCTATGTCGGGGGGCCAGTACAATGAGCAGTTCTTC | CASSPMSGGQYNEQFF
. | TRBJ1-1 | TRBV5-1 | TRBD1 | TGCGCCAGCAGCTCTAAGGACAGGGGGCGAGCTTTCTTT | CASSSKDRGRAFF
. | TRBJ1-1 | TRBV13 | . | TGTGCCAGCAGCTCAAGAACCACACGGGAGAACATGAACACTGAAGCTTTCTTT | CASSSRTTRENMNTEAFF
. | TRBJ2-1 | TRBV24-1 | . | TGTGCCACCAGTGATTTTTCGGGGGGCGCGTCTTACGTGAGTGAGCAGTTCTTC | CATSDFSGGASYVSEQFF
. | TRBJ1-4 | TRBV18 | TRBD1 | TGTGCCAGCTCACCACTCACAGGGGTGGGAACTAATGAAAAACTGTTTTTT | CASSPLTGVGTNEKLFF
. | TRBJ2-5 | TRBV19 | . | TGTGCCAGTAGTATAGCCGATCGGGAGACCCAGTACTTC | CASSIADRETQYF
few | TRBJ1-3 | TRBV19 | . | TGTGCCAGTAGTGTAAGGACAGTTGTATATTTT | CASSVRTVVYF
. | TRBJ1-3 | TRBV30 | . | TGTGCCTGGAGTATTACAAGTGGGGGGCACTCTGGAAACACCATATATTTT | CAWSITSGGHSGNTIYF
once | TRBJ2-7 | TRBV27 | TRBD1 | TGTGCCAGCAGTTCCCCCCCTCGACAGGGGCGCTACGAGCAGTACTTC | CASSSPPRQGRYEQYF
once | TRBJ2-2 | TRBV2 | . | TGTGCCAGCAGTGAAGAGTCCCAGGGCGGGGAGCTGTTTTTT | CASSEESQGGELFF
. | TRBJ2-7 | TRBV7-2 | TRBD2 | TGTGCCAGCAGCCAGACGCCTAGCGGGAGGGGCAACGAGCAGTACTTC | CASSQTPSGRGNEQYF
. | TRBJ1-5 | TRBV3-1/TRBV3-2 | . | TGTGCCAGCAGCCAAGATTTGGTCCAGCCCCAGCATTTT | CASSQDLVQPQHF
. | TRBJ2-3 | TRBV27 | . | TGTGCCAGCAGTTTAACCCTCAAGGGACTCTCTAGCACAGATACGCAGTATTTT | CASSLTLKGLSSTDTQYF
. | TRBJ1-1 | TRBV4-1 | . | TGCGCCAGCAGCCAAGGGGGCCTGTTGACTGAAGCTTTCTTT | CASSQGGLLTEAFF
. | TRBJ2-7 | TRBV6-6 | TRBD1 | TGTGCCAGCAGCGGGACAGGGAATTCCTACGAGCAGTACTTC | CASSGTGNSYEQYF
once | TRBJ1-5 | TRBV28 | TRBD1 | TGTGCCAGCAGTTTATCAGGGGGAAAGGGGCCCCAGCATTTT | CASSLSGGKGPQHF
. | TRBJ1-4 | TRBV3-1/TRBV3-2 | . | TGTGCCAGCAGCCAAGGAGGGAAACTGTTTTTT | CASSQGGKLFF
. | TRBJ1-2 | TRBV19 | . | TGTGCCAGTAGTCCAAAAACAAACTATGGCTACACCTTC | CASSPKTNYGYTF
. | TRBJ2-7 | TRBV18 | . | TGTGCCAGCTCCCCCCGGGACGGGTTGAACGAGCAGTACTTC | CASSPRDGLNEQYF
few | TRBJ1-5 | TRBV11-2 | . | TGTGCCAGCAGCTTTGCAGGGCAGGCTCAGCCCCAGCATTTT | CASSFAGQAQPQHF
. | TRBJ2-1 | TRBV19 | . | TGTGCCAGTAGCAAGGGGACGACACATGGCTCCTACAATGAGCAGTTCTTC | CASSKGTTHGSYNEQFF
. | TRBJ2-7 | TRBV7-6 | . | TGTGCCAGCAGCTTAGCGTCCGCAGGGTACGAGCAGTACTTC | CASSLASAGYEQYF
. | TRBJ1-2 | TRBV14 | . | TGTGCCAGCAGCCAAACCGGGACCCGTTATGGCTACACCTTC | CASSQTGTRYGYTF
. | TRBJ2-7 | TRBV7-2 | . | TGTGCCAGCAGGCGGGACTTCAAGCAGTACTTC | CASRRDFKQYF
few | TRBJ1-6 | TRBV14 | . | TGTGCCAGCAGCCAATATCGAGACAGCCGAGGCGGTTCACCCCTCCACTTT | CASSQYRDSRGGSPLHF
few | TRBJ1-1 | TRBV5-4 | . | TGTGCCAGCAGCACAGGGACCACTGAAGCTTTCTTT | CASSTGTTEAFF
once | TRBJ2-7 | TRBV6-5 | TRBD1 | TGTGCCAGCAGTTACTCGGGACAGGGACGAGAGCAGTACTTC | CASSYSGQGREQYF
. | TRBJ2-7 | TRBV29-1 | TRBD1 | TGCAGCGTCCAAACCGGGACAGGGTCCTACGAGCAGTACTTC | CSVQTGTGSYEQYF
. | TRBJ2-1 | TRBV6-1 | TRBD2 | TGTGCCAGCAGTGAACTCATAGCGGGGAACAATGAGCAGTTCTTC | CASSELIAGNNEQFF
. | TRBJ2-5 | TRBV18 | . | TGTGCCAGCTCACCTGAGGTACAAGAGACCCAGTACTTC | CASSPEVQETQYF